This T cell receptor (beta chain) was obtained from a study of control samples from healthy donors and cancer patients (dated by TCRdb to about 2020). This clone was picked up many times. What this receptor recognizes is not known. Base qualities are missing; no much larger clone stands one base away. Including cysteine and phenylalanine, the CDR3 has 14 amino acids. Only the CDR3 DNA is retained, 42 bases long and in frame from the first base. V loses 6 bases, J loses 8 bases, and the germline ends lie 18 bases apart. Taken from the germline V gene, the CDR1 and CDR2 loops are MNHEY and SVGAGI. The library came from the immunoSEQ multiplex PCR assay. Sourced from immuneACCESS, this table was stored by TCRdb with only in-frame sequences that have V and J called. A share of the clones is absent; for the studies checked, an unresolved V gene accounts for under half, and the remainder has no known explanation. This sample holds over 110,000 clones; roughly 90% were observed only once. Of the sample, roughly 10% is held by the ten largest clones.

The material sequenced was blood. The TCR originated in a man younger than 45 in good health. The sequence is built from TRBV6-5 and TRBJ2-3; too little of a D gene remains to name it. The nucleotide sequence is TGTGCCAGCAGGAGTGGAATTGGTTCCAGTACGCAGTATTTT. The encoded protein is CASRSGIGSSTQYF.